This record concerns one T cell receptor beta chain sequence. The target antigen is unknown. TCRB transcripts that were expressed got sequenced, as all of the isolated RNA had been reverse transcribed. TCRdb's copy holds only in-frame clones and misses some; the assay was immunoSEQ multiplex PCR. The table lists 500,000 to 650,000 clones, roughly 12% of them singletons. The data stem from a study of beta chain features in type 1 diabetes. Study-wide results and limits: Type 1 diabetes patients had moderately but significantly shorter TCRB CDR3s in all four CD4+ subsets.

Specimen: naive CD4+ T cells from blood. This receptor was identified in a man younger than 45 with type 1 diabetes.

The CDR3 region is CASSLSGGQETQYF. CDR3 in DNA: TGTGCCAGCAGCTTATCAGGGGGTCAAGAGACCCAGTACTTC. This chain connects TRBV7-8 to TRBJ2-5, with TRBD1 matching over 7 bases. The germline CDR1 and CDR2 sequences are SGHVS and FQNEAQ. This CDR3 spans 14 amino acids. The V and J ends lost 2 bases and 2 bases, in that order; junction bases with no gene match: 2.